Sequencing of this TCR beta chain was carried out in a study of blood T cell repertoires in COVID-19. Study details: T cells, B-cell-depleted T cells, or PBMCs provided the cDNA or gDNA that served as material.

V was clipped by 4 bases and J by 7 bases, with 18 bases between them. This CDR3 is built from 16 residues. Germline V gene data show CDR1 as SGHRS and CDR2 as YFSETQ. Per the authors' pipeline: Quantification of nucleated cells was approximated via reference gene primer amplification. The table came from immunoSEQ multiplex PCR; TCRdb's copy has only in-frame clones and leaves some out. V, J and clone size reflect that table, while D and trimming were determined from the DNA. The sample has fewer than 140,000 clones; 84% are singletons. The TCR originated in a woman aged 60-70 years with acute or convalescent COVID-19. The source material was peripheral blood. The rearrangement uses TRBV5-1 and TRBJ1-6; D possibly corresponds to TRBD1 (6 bases). The CDR3 protein is CASSDGQPSTNSPLHF. CDR3 nucleotide sequence: TGCGCCAGCAGCGACGGACAGCCGTCTACCAATTCACCCCTCCACTTT. Filled out from reference TRBV5-1 and TRBJ1-6, the complete variable domain reads KAGVTQTPRYLIKTRGQQVTLSCSPISGHRSVSWYQQTPGQGLQFLFEYFSETQRNKGNFPGRFSGRQFSNSRSEMNVSTLELGDSALYLCASSDGQPSTNSPLHFGNGTRLTVT.